Listed below are T cell receptor beta chains from one sample, sequenced in a study of blood T cell repertoires in COVID-19. TCRdb's copy holds only in-frame clones and misses some; the assay was immunoSEQ multiplex PCR. In the table there are about 260,000 clones, approximately 81% of which are singletons. Sequencing input: peripheral blood. The receptors were sampled from a man aged 60-69 years with acute or convalescent COVID-19. CDR3s include the opening cysteine and the closing phenylalanine or tryptophan. The D gene is left open where the match is weak. Clone sizes are given selectively: once, few, many, or a class where the clone is expanded.

D: .
size: once
length: 13
J: TRBJ2-3
V: TRBV3-1/TRBV3-2
DNA: TGTGCCAGCAGTTTCTTAGGGGCAGATACGCAGTATTTT
CDR3: CASSFLGADTQYF

D: .
size: .
length: 14
J: TRBJ2-7
V: TRBV5-4
DNA: TGTGCCAGCAGCCGGCGGGGACAGATCTACGAGCAGTACTTC
CDR3: CASSRRGQIYEQYF

D: .
size: .
length: 13
J: TRBJ2-5
V: TRBV5-4
DNA: TGTGCCAGCAGCTTCGGGAAGATTGGGACCCAGTACTTC
CDR3: CASSFGKIGTQYF

D: TRBD2
size: .
length: 17
J: TRBJ2-3
V: TRBV3-1/TRBV3-2
DNA: TGTGCCAGCAGCCAAGCCTGGGCTAGCGGGGGCACAGATACGCAGTATTTT
CDR3: CASSQAWASGGTDTQYF

D: .
size: .
length: 17
J: TRBJ2-5
V: TRBV18
DNA: TGTGCCAGCTCCATATTCACCATTAGGGACGGGGGTGTGATCCAGTACTTC
CDR3: CASSIFTIRDGGVIQYF

D: TRBD1
size: .
length: 14
J: TRBJ1-1
V: TRBV10-3
DNA: TGTGCCATCAGTGAGTCGACAGGGGAGGCTGAAGCTTTCTTT
CDR3: CAISESTGEAEAFF

D: .
size: .
length: 14
J: TRBJ1-1
V: TRBV6-5
DNA: TGTGCCAGCAGTTATTCCCCTAGAGACACTGAAGCTTTCTTT
CDR3: CASSYSPRDTEAFF

D: .
size: once
length: 16
J: TRBJ2-1
V: TRBV5-1
DNA: TGCGCCAGCAGCACTGGTGGCACAGGGCCCTTGGGAGAGCAGTTCTTC
CDR3: CASSTGGTGPLGEQFF

D: .
size: few
length: 16
J: TRBJ1-2
V: TRBV6-1
DNA: TGTGCCAGCAGTGACGATGGGGGAGGGGGTTACGATGGCTACACCTTC
CDR3: CASSDDGGGGYDGYTF

D: TRBD1
size: .
length: 15
J: TRBJ2-7
V: TRBV9
DNA: TGTGCCAGCAGCGTAGGAGGCAGGGGGTCCGCCGAGCAGTACTTC
CDR3: CASSVGGRGSAEQYF

D: TRBD1
size: .
length: 15
J: TRBJ1-4
V: TRBV2
DNA: TGTGCCAGCAGCCTGGGACAGACAACTAATGAAAAACTGTTTTTT
CDR3: CASSLGQTTNEKLFF

D: .
size: .
length: 15
J: TRBJ2-7
V: TRBV18
DNA: TGTGCCAGCTCTCACCCGATAGACGGGAGCAACGAGCAGTACTTC
CDR3: CASSHPIDGSNEQYF

D: TRBD1
size: .
length: 16
J: TRBJ2-2
V: TRBV6-6
DNA: TGTGCCAGCAGTTTCAAGACAGGGGACCCCACCGGGGAGCTGTTTTTT
CDR3: CASSFKTGDPTGELFF

D: TRBD1
size: few
length: 13
J: TRBJ1-2
V: TRBV27
DNA: TGTGCCAGCAGTTTTCAGGGGGCGAATGGCTACACCTTC
CDR3: CASSFQGANGYTF

D: .
size: .
length: 16
J: TRBJ1-5
V: TRBV6-6
DNA: TGTGCCAGCAGTTACTCGAATAGGGGCGACAATCAGCCCCAGCATTTT
CDR3: CASSYSNRGDNQPQHF

D: .
size: .
length: 14
J: TRBJ1-2
V: TRBV6-5
DNA: TGTGCCAGCAGACGCGGGGGAGGAAACTATGGCTACACCTTC
CDR3: CASRRGGGNYGYTF

D: .
size: .
length: 12
J: TRBJ2-3
V: TRBV28
DNA: TGTGCCAGCACCGGGAAGGCAGATACGCAGTATTTT
CDR3: CASTGKADTQYF

D: .
size: .
length: 14
J: TRBJ2-3
V: TRBV25-1
DNA: TGTGCCAGCAGTGATCCAGGTACGCCAGATACGCAGTATTTT
CDR3: CASSDPGTPDTQYF

D: TRBD1
size: few
length: 14
J: TRBJ2-7
V: TRBV7-9
DNA: TGTGCCAGCAGCTTAGAAACAGGGGACTACGAGCAGTACTTC
CDR3: CASSLETGDYEQYF

D: .
size: few
length: 15
J: TRBJ2-2
V: TRBV7-9
DNA: TGTGCCAGCAGCTCGGTCCTCTCCGGGACCGGGGAGCTGTTTTTT
CDR3: CASSSVLSGTGELFF

D: .
size: .
length: 12
J: TRBJ2-1
V: TRBV19
DNA: TGTGCCAGTAGTAACTACCTTGGTGAGCAGTTCTTC
CDR3: CASSNYLGEQFF

D: TRBD1
size: .
length: 16
J: TRBJ1-4
V: TRBV27
DNA: TGTGCCAGCAGTTTCAGTGAGGGACAGGGTTGGAAAAAACTGTTTTTT
CDR3: CASSFSEGQGWKKLFF

D: TRBD2
size: .
length: 16
J: TRBJ2-1
V: TRBV4-1
DNA: TGCGCCAGCAGCCGCCTGACTAGCGGGGGGGCCGATGAGCAGTTCTTC
CDR3: CASSRLTSGGADEQFF

D: TRBD2
size: once
length: 16
J: TRBJ2-1
V: TRBV6-5
DNA: TGTGCCAGCAGTTACCTAGCTAGCGGGAGGCACAATGAGCAGTTCTTC
CDR3: CASSYLASGRHNEQFF

D: TRBD1
size: .
length: 15
J: TRBJ2-5
V: TRBV10-3
DNA: TGTGCCATCAGTAGACAGGGGGCAAAACAAGAGACCCAGTACTTC
CDR3: CAISRQGAKQETQYF

D: TRBD1
size: .
length: 13
J: TRBJ1-2
V: TRBV9
DNA: TGTGCCAGTACGGCAGGGGGCTTCTATGGCTACACCTTC
CDR3: CASTAGGFYGYTF

D: TRBD1
size: .
length: 17
J: TRBJ2-7
V: TRBV7-8
DNA: TGTGCCAGCAGCTTAGGGGCGTGGGGACAGAGCTTCTACGAGCAGTACTTC
CDR3: CASSLGAWGQSFYEQYF

D: TRBD2
size: .
length: 15
J: TRBJ2-1
V: TRBV11-2
DNA: TGTGCCAGCAGCTTAATGGCAGCGGGGGGGAATGAGCAGTTCTTC
CDR3: CASSLMAAGGNEQFF

D: TRBD2
size: few
length: 14
J: TRBJ2-2
V: TRBV12-5
DNA: TGTGCTAGTGGTTTGGGCGGGGGAACCGGGGAGCTGTTTTTT
CDR3: CASGLGGGTGELFF

D: TRBD2
size: .
length: 15
J: TRBJ2-7
V: TRBV7-2
DNA: TGTGCCAGCAGCTGGACTAGCGGGAGGGCCGGTGAGCAGTACTTC
CDR3: CASSWTSGRAGEQYF

D: .
size: .
length: 17
J: TRBJ1-5
V: TRBV6-2/TRBV6-3
DNA: TGTGCCAGCAGTTACTCTCGGGACATTCCCGTCAATCAGCCCCAGCATTTT
CDR3: CASSYSRDIPVNQPQHF

D: .
size: .
length: 15
J: TRBJ2-5
V: TRBV19
DNA: TGTGCCAGTAGTGGTAGAGGAGAGGCCGCGGAGACCCAGTACTTC
CDR3: CASSGRGEAAETQYF

D: .
size: .
length: 14
J: TRBJ1-2
V: TRBV11-2
DNA: TGTGCCAGCAGCTTAGTCCTGGCGGCCGGTGGCTACACCTTC
CDR3: CASSLVLAAGGYTF

D: .
size: .
length: 19
J: TRBJ2-3
V: TRBV5-1
DNA: TGCGCCAGCAGCTTGGAACCCCGCCGAAGGGGCGCTTGGACAGATACGCAGTATTTT
CDR3: CASSLEPRRRGAWTDTQYF

D: TRBD2
size: .
length: 21
J: TRBJ2-1
V: TRBV9
DNA: TGTGCCAGCAGCTTTCGACTAGCGGGGGCGGGCCAGGACCTTACGCACAATGAGCAGTTCTTC
CDR3: CASSFRLAGAGQDLTHNEQFF

D: TRBD1
size: .
length: 15
J: TRBJ2-7
V: TRBV7-8
DNA: TGTGCCAGCCGAGAACGAGAGACAGGGAGCCACGAGCAGTACTTC
CDR3: CASRERETGSHEQYF

D: TRBD2
size: .
length: 20
J: TRBJ2-1
V: TRBV7-3
DNA: TGTGCCAGCAGCCGGAAAGGCCCGGGACTTCTAGCGGGAGTTTCTAATGAGCAGTTCTTC
CDR3: CASSRKGPGLLAGVSNEQFF

D: TRBD2
size: .
length: 13
J: TRBJ2-1
V: TRBV19
DNA: TGTGCCAGTCGGACTAGGGGCGTATATGAGCAGTTCTTC
CDR3: CASRTRGVYEQFF

D: TRBD1
size: .
length: 15
J: TRBJ2-3
V: TRBV6-6
DNA: TGTGCCAGCAGTTTACAGGGGGCCGCCACAGATACGCAGTATTTT
CDR3: CASSLQGAATDTQYF

D: TRBD2
size: .
length: 17
J: TRBJ2-2
V: TRBV7-2
DNA: TGTGCCAGCAGCCCCGGAAGGGCGGGGGCGAACACCGGGGAGCTGTTTTTT
CDR3: CASSPGRAGANTGELFF

D: TRBD2
size: .
length: 13
J: TRBJ2-3
V: TRBV30
DNA: TGTGCCTGGAGTTCCACCCTAGCGGGGACGCAGTATTTT
CDR3: CAWSSTLAGTQYF